This TCR beta chain originates from a study of cytomegalovirus exposure and HLA in healthy donors. Primers for the PCR totalled 60 Vbeta and 13 Jbeta. Libraries were prepared by immunoSEQ multiplex PCR; TCRdb keeps only in-frame clonotypes and omits some of them. Here the sample spans more than 150,000 clones, 60% to 85% being singletons. Regarding this clone: Its antigen is undetermined.

Study findings and constraints: Available immune exposure information was restricted to CMV serostatus only.

Unmatched junction bases numbered 15, after V lost 2 bases and J lost 5 bases. CDR1 is LGHNA, CDR2 YNFKEQ, per germline. The CDR3 runs to 18 residues. The clonotype was recovered from a girl aged 10 to 17 in good health and CMV-seropositive. Sample: PBMCs. The chain recombines TRBV4-2 with TRBJ2-5; TRBD2 aligns across 9 bases. CDR3 amino acids: CASSQFGGNAGGPETQYF. CDR3 nucleotide sequence: TGTGCCAGCAGCCAATTCGGGGGCAACGCGGGGGGGCCGGAGACCCAGTACTTC.